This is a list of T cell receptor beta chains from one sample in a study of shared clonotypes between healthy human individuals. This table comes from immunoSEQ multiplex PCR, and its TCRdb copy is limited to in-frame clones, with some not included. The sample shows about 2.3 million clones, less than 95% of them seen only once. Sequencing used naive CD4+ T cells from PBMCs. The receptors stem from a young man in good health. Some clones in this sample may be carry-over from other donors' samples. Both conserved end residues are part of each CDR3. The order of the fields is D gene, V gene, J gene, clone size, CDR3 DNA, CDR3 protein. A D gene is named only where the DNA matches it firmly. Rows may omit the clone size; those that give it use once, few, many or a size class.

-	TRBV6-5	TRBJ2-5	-	TGTGCCAGCAGTCGAGCAAAGGGCGGAGAGACCCAGTACTTC	CASSRAKGGETQYF
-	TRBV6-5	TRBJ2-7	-	TGTGCCAGCAGTTACTCGAACAGGGCCTACGAGCAGTACTTC	CASSYSNRAYEQYF
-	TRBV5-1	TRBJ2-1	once	TGCGCCAGCAGCCCGCTAGAGGCGAGCTCCTACAATGAGCAGTTCTTC	CASSPLEASSYNEQFF
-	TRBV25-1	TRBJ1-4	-	TGTGCCAGCAGTGAGGGCGTAGGCAGGGTGGGGAAACTGTTTTTT	CASSEGVGRVGKLFF
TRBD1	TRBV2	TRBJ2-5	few	TGTGCCAGCAGTGAGGGACAGCAAGAGACCCAGTACTTC	CASSEGQQETQYF
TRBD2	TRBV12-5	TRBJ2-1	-	TGTGCTAGTGGCGCCGGGACTAGCGGGAGGTACAATGAGCAGTTCTTC	CASGAGTSGRYNEQFF
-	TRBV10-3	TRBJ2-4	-	TGTGCCATCGCACCAGGGTATGGCATTCAGTACTTC	CAIAPGYGIQYF
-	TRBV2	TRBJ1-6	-	TGTGCCAGCACCGCAGGGCTGAATTCACCCCTCCACTTT	CASTAGLNSPLHF
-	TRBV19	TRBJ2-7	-	TGTGCCAGTAGTACCACAGGGACCTACGAGCAGTACTTC	CASSTTGTYEQYF
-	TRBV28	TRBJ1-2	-	TGTGCCAGCAGGCCCGGGGGGGCCGATGGCTACACCTTC	CASRPGGADGYTF
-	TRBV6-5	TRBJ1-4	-	TGTGCCAGCAGCAGGGACCCCACTAATGAAAAACTGTTTTTT	CASSRDPTNEKLFF
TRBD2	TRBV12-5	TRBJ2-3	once	TGTGCTAGTGGGGCTAGCGGGAGTGGAGATACGCAGTATTTT	CASGASGSGDTQYF
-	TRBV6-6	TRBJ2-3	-	TGTGCCAGCAGTTATGCCCTAGTTCGTTCAGATACGCAGTATTTT	CASSYALVRSDTQYF
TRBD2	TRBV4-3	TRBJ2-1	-	TGCGCCAGCAGCCAAAAGCCGGGACTAGCGAGCTCCTACAATGAGCAGTTCTTC	CASSQKPGLASSYNEQFF
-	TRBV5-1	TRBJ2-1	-	TGCGCCAGCAGCTTGTGGGTCCGGTCAGCGCCTCAGAGGGGCAATGAGCAGTTCTTC	CASSLWVRSAPQRGNEQFF
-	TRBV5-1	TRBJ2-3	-	TGCGCCAGCAGCTTGCTGTCAGATACGCAGTATTTT	CASSLLSDTQYF
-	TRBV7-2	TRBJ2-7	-	TGTGCCAGCAGCTTATCTAGGCTAGCGTCCGCCTACGAGCAGTACTTC	CASSLSRLASAYEQYF
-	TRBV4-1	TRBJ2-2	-	TGCGCCAGCAGCCAAGATGGTAATTCGAACACCGGGGAGCTGTTTTTT	CASSQDGNSNTGELFF